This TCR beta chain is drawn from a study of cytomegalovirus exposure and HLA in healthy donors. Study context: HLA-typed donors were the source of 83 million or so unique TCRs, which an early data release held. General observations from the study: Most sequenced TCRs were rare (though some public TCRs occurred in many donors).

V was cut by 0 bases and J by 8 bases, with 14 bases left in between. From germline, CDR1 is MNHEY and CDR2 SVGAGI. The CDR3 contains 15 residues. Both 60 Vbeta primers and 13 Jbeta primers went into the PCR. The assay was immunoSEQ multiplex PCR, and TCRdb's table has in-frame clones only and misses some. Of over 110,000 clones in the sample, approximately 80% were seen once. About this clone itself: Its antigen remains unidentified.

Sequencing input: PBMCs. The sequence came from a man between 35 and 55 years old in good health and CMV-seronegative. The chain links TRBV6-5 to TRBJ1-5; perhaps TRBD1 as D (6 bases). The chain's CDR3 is CASSYSGASLEPQHF. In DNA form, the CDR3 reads TGTGCCAGCAGTTACTCGGGGGCATCACTTGAGCCCCAGCATTTT.